The 24 T cell receptor beta chains below come from one sample, sequenced in a study of blood T cell repertoires in COVID-19. Sequencing used immunoSEQ multiplex PCR; TCRdb keeps in-frame clones, though not all of them. The sample carries 220,000 or so clones, over 80% recorded once. Sequenced material: PBMCs or T cells enriched from blood (not recorded which). These TCRs come from a man aged 50 to 60 who had been exposed to COVID-19.

The gene calls are TRBV19 and TRBJ1-5; 7 nucleotides line up with TRBD1. Per the germline V gene, CDR1 is LNHDA and CDR2 is SQIVND (reference sequence). The CDR3 has 12 amino acids. J gave up 7 bases and V 4 bases, and 1 base lay outside the gene matches. The CDR3 reads CASSKGGQPQHF. CDR3 nucleotides: TGTGCCAGTAGTAAAGGGGGCCAGCCCCAGCATTTT.

This clone has only one observation. V and J are TRBV3-1 (or the pseudogene TRBV3-2) and TRBJ1-2; TRBD1 aligns across 9 bases. The CDR3 is made up of 15 amino acids. The junction had 7 bases not matched to a gene; V was cut back by 4 bases and J by 4 bases. Looked up from germline, CDR1 is LGHDT and CDR2 is YNNKEL (reference sequence). The CDR3 loop is CASSLHRGRGYGYTF. The DNA of the CDR3 is TGTGCCAGCAGCCTTCACAGGGGGCGCGGCTATGGCTACACCTTC.

The chain uses TRBV7-2 and TRBJ1-1; no definite D call. The germline V and J ends were trimmed by 1 base and 4 bases, with 7 bases remaining between them. Germline V gene data show CDR1 as SGHTA and CDR2 as FQGNSA. This CDR3 is 13 amino acids long. Here the CDR3 reads CASSLVLSTEAFF. The CDR3 nucleotides read TGTGCCAGCAGCTTAGTTTTATCCACTGAAGCTTTCTTT.

The chain couples TRBV5-1 to TRBJ2-5; 12 bases map to TRBD2. V gave up 5 bases and J gave up 5 bases; unmatched junction bases: 13. Germline CDR1 reads SGHRS; CDR2 reads YFSETQ. The CDR3 is 17 residues long. The CDR3 DNA reads as TGCGCCAGCAGTGGTGGGGCTAGCGGGGGGGCTGAGGAGACCCAGTACTTC. Translation gives CASSGGASGGAEETQYF.

CDR3 sequence reads: CASSLKSGAYNEQFF. DNA for the CDR3: TGTGCCAGCAGCTTAAAAAGCGGAGCCTACAATGAGCAGTTCTTC. The chain has TRBV11-3 and TRBJ2-1; a weak D match, TRBD2 (5 bases). The CDR3 totals 15 residues. V was cut by 2 bases and J by 2 bases, with 10 bases left in between. In germline, CDR1 is SGHNT, CDR2 YENEEA.

The V and J genes are TRBV5-1 and TRBJ2-3; 8 bases line up with TRBD1. The CDR3 length is 14 residues. Germline lookup yields CDR1 SGHRS and CDR2 YFSETQ. Unmatched junction bases numbered 2, after V lost 0 bases and J lost 5 bases. The CDR3 nucleotides are TGCGCCAGCAGCTTGGGACAGGGGAAAGATACGCAGTATTTT. Amino acid sequence: CASSLGQGKDTQYF.

CDR3 sequence (DNA): TGTGCCAGCAGCCCAACAGGGCTCTCTGGAAACACCATATATTTT. The encoded protein is CASSPTGLSGNTIYF. The J gene is TRBJ1-3, the V gene TRBV3-1 (or the pseudogene TRBV3-2), with D perhaps matching TRBD1 (6 bases). Germline CDR1 LGHDT, CDR2 YNNKEL (reference sequence). V was cut by 4 bases and J by 0 bases, with 10 bases left in between. The CDR3 runs to 15 residues.

The chain joins TRBV7-3 to TRBJ2-5; 8 bases are shared with TRBD1. V shed 5 bases, J shed 4 bases, and the junction held 9 bases outside the gene matches. Germline CDR1 reads SGHTA; CDR2 reads FQGTGA. The CDR3 consists of 15 residues. For the CDR3, the DNA is TGTGCCAGCAGCCAGGGGGCGACAGCCAGAGAGACCCAGTACTTC. This gives the protein CASSQGATARETQYF.

The chain employs TRBV3-1 (or the pseudogene TRBV3-2) and TRBJ1-6; 8 nucleotides line up with TRBD1. The CDR3 sequence is 14 residues long. Germline CDR1 is LGHDT and CDR2 is YNNKEL (reference sequence). The V segment lost 5 bases and the J segment 8 bases; nucleotides outside the gene matches: 5. The CDR3 DNA reads as TGTGCCAGCAGCGCCAGGGGGCAGGATTCACCCCTCCACTTT. This translates into CASSARGQDSPLHF.

The gene calls are TRBV4-1 and TRBJ1-2; D is perhaps TRBD1 (6 bases). The CDR3 has 15 residues. Germline assignment: CDR1 MGHRA and CDR2 YSYEKL. Trimming shortened V by 1 base and J by 8 bases, and 17 bases separated the two germline ends. CDR3 region: CASSQGTQGNQGYTF. The CDR3 DNA reads as TGCGCCAGCAGCCAAGGTACCCAGGGGAATCAAGGCTACACCTTC.

The rearrangement joins TRBV11-3 to TRBJ2-2, with D perhaps TRBD2 (6 bases). The CDR3 extends over 15 amino acids. Trimming removed 2 bases at V and 7 bases at J, with 14 bases between. The germline V gene has CDR1 SGHNT and CDR2 YENEEA. The CDR3 bases are TGTGCCAGCAGCTTATATCCCCAGGAGGGCGGGGAGCTGTTTTTT. Amino acid sequence: CASSLYPQEGGELFF.

The chain carries TRBV28 and TRBJ2-7, with 9 bases fitting TRBD1. In germline, CDR1 is MDHEN, CDR2 SYDVKM. The CDR3 covers 17 residues. The ends lost 8 bases at V and 2 bases at J; junction bases unmatched: 16. The CDR3 protein is CASRIEMGTGNAYEQYV. The CDR3 nucleotides read TGTGCCAGCCGGATAGAGATGGGGACAGGGAACGCCTACGAGCAGTACGTC.

The chain recombines TRBV7-9 with TRBJ1-1; 7 bases agree with TRBD1. Germline V lookup: CDR1 SEHNR, CDR2 FQNEAQ (reference sequence). V shed 3 bases, J shed 4 bases, and the junction held 11 bases outside the gene matches. The CDR3 length is 16 residues. CDR3 DNA: TGTGCCAGCAGCTTCGGGGGTCAGGGGGTTGGCACTGAAGCTTTCTTT. This translates into CASSFGGQGVGTEAFF.

The chain combines TRBV28 with TRBJ1-1; 7 nucleotides line up with TRBD1. V gave up 7 bases and J gave up 8 bases; unmatched junction bases: 13. Germline V gives CDR1 MDHEN, CDR2 SYDVKM. The CDR3 runs 14 residues. CDR3 coding DNA: TGTGCCAGCAAGAACCGGGACAGCTTTGAAGAAGCTTTCTTT. Its protein is CASKNRDSFEEAFF.

The V call is TRBV5-1, the J call TRBJ1-4; 8 bases line up with TRBD1. Germline trimming cut 4 bases from V and 7 bases from J; bases unmatched to any gene: 9. This CDR3 is built from 15 residues. CDR1 is SGHRS, CDR2 YFSETQ, per germline. The CDR3 DNA is TGCGCCAGCAGCCCCCCCGGGACAGGTCTTGAAAAACTGTTTTTT. Protein: CASSPPGTGLEKLFF.

This chain connects TRBV4-1 to TRBJ1-5; a possible D gene is TRBD1 (6 bases). V was pared by 3 bases and J by 7 bases, with 13 bases between. This CDR3 is built from 14 residues. Germline V gene lookup returns CDR1 MGHRA and CDR2 YSYEKL. The CDR3 reads CASSHPTGLQPQHF. The DNA for the CDR3 is TGCGCCAGCAGCCACCCAACAGGGCTACAGCCCCAGCATTTT.

The chain couples TRBV28 to TRBJ1-6, with 8 bases matching TRBD1. V dropped 7 bases and J dropped 5; count of bases not matched to a gene: 7. Looked up from germline, CDR1 is MDHEN and CDR2 is SYDVKM. The CDR3 consists of 15 residues. The CDR3 sequence: CASNPDRVDNSPLHF. Written as DNA, the CDR3 is TGTGCCAGCAACCCGGACAGGGTGGATAATTCACCCCTCCACTTT. Together with reference TRBV28 and TRBJ1-6, the CDR3 gives the full variable domain: DVKVTQSSRYLVKRTGEKVFLECVQDMDHENMFWYRQDPGLGLRLIYFSYDVKMKEKGDIPEGYSVSREKKERFSLILESASTNQTSMYLCASNPDRVDNSPLHFGNGTRLTVT.

The V and J genes are TRBV18 and TRBJ2-1; 7 nucleotides line up with TRBD2. V lost 4 bases to trimming and J lost 4 bases; unmatched junction nucleotides: 7. The CDR3 loop spans 15 amino acids. From germline, CDR1 is KGHSH and CDR2 LQKENI. Here the CDR3 reads CASSRSAGRYNEQFF. The CDR3 region has the DNA TGTGCCAGCTCACGCTCAGCGGGGAGATACAATGAGCAGTTCTTC.

The chain joins TRBV7-3 to TRBJ2-3, with 11 bases that match TRBD1. Trimming at V came to 1 base and at J to 6 bases, leaving 12 bases not matched to a gene. Germline V CDR1 and CDR2: SGHTA, FQGTGA. The CDR3 is 18 amino acids. The CDR3 reads CASSLREGQGGREDTQYF. CDR3 nucleotides: TGTGCCAGCAGCTTAAGGGAGGGACAGGGGGGTCGAGAGGATACGCAGTATTTT. The variable domain in full, with the rest retrieved from reference TRBV7-3 and TRBJ2-3, is GAGVSQTPSNKVTEKGKYVELRCDPISGHTALYWYRQSLGQGPEFLIYFQGTGAADDSGLPNDRFFAVRPEGSVSTLKIQRTERGDSAVYLCASSLREGQGGREDTQYFGPGTRLTVL.

The chain carries TRBV9 and TRBJ2-5, with a possible D match to TRBD2 (7 bases). V was cut by 3 bases and J by 3 bases, with 12 bases left in between. The germline V gene has CDR1 SGDLS and CDR2 YYNGEE. The CDR3 covers 14 residues. CDR3 bases: TGTGCCAGCAGCGGGCGGGGGCCGGAAGAGACCCAGTACTTC. This codes for CASSGRGPEETQYF.

V gene TRBV28 combines with J gene TRBJ1-2; the D gene is possibly TRBD1 (6 bases). The germline V gene has CDR1 MDHEN and CDR2 SYDVKM. Deletions cut 6 bases from V and 10 bases from J, with 12 bases between. The CDR3 runs 11 residues. The CDR3 reads CASSKTGVYTF. DNA for the CDR3: TGTGCCAGCAGCAAGACAGGCGTCTACACCTTC.

The chain is built from TRBV5-4 and TRBJ2-1; 11 bases map to TRBD2. Unmatched junction bases numbered 11, after V lost 0 bases and J lost 12 bases. The CDR3 is 16 amino acids. Germline CDR1 SGHNT, CDR2 YYREEE (reference sequence). CDR3 nucleotides: TGTGCCAGCAGCTTGGGTCCTAGCGGGGGGCCCGGGTGGCAGTTCTTC. Amino acid sequence: CASSLGPSGGPGWQFF.

The chain employs TRBV7-6 and TRBJ1-2; D gene uncertain. Germline V gene data show CDR1 as SGHVS and CDR2 as FNYEAQ. Trimming took off 5 bases at V and 4 bases at J, with 17 bases between the two ends. This CDR3 is 15 amino acids long. CDR3 loop: CASSPAGGSVYGYTF. CDR3 sequence (DNA): TGTGCCAGCAGCCCGGCGGGCGGGTCGGTCTATGGCTACACCTTC. Filled out from reference TRBV7-6 and TRBJ1-2, the complete variable domain reads GAGVSQSPRYKVTKRGQDVALRCDPISGHVSLYWYRQALGQGPEFLTYFNYEAQQDKSGLPNDRFSAERPEGSISTLTIQRTEQRDSAMYRCASSPAGGSVYGYTFGSGTRLTVV.

This clone was detected only a few times. The genes are TRBV3-1 (or the pseudogene TRBV3-2) and TRBJ1-3, with D hard to call. The germline V and J ends were trimmed by 6 bases and 0 bases, with 6 bases remaining between them. The length of the CDR3 is 13 residues. Germline V gene data show CDR1 as LGHDT and CDR2 as YNNKEL (reference sequence). The CDR3 DNA sequence: TGTGCCAGCAGTTATTTCTCTGGAAACACCATATATTTT. Amino acid sequence: CASSYFSGNTIYF.